The 8 T cell receptor beta chains below all came from one sample that was sequenced in a study of cytomegalovirus exposure and HLA in healthy donors. The PCR employed 60 Vbeta primers together with 13 Jbeta primers. The assay was immunoSEQ multiplex PCR, and TCRdb's table has in-frame clones only and misses some. This listing includes fewer than 60,000 clones. The sequencing sample was made of PBMCs. These receptors all stem from a woman aged 30 to 39 in good health and CMV-seropositive.

This chain connects TRBV7-6 to TRBJ2-2; D unclear. The ends were cut back, 3 bases at V and 0 bases at J, with 5 bases in the middle. The CDR3 consists of 14 residues. CDR1 is SGHVS and CDR2 is FNYEAQ in the germline V gene. The CDR3 region is CASSLLANTGELFF. As DNA, the CDR3 is TGTGCCAGCAGCTTGCTAGCGAACACCGGGGAGCTGTTTTTT.

The J gene is TRBJ2-3, the V gene TRBV25-1, with TRBD2 matching over 8 bases. The V gene end was trimmed by 3 bases and the J gene end by 3 bases; junction bases not matched to a gene: 8. Germline V gives CDR1 MGHDK, CDR2 SYGVNS. The CDR3 is made up of 16 amino acids. For the CDR3, the DNA is TGTGCCAGCAGTGAGGGAGTAGCGGGAAGGACAGATACGCAGTATTTT. The encoded protein is CASSEGVAGRTDTQYF. The variable domain in full, completed from reference TRBV25-1 and TRBJ2-3, reads EADIYQTPRYLVIGTGKKITLECSQTMGHDKMYWYQQDPGMELHLIHYSYGVNSTEKGDLSSESTVSRIRTEHFPLTLESARPSHTSQYLCASSEGVAGRTDTQYFGPGTRLTVL.

This sequence joins TRBV18 and TRBJ2-7, with D unresolved. Germline lookup yields CDR1 KGHSH and CDR2 LQKENI. Trimming cost V 2 bases and J 1 base, with 9 bases left between them. This CDR3 contains 14 residues. The CDR3 loop is CASSPGTASYEQYF. CDR3 in DNA: TGTGCCAGCTCACCAGGAACAGCATCCTACGAGCAGTACTTC.

This rearrangement joins TRBV5-6 to TRBJ2-5; the D is unclear. Germline V lookup: CDR1 SGHDT, CDR2 YYEEEE. Deletions cut 1 base from V and 3 bases from J, with 10 bases between. This CDR3 has 14 residues. The CDR3 reads CASSLLPVEETQYF. The CDR3 coding sequence is TGTGCCAGCAGCTTGCTGCCCGTAGAAGAGACCCAGTACTTC. Full variable domain (outside the CDR3, taken from reference TRBV5-6 and TRBJ2-5): DAGVTQSPTHLIKTRGQQVTLRCSPKSGHDTVSWYQQALGQGPQFIFQYYEEEERQRGNFPDRFSGHQFPNYSSELNVNALLLGDSALYLCASSLLPVEETQYFGPGTRLLVL.

The chain is built from TRBV5-6 and TRBJ1-2; D unresolved. The CDR3 loop spans 13 amino acids. The V end lost 4 bases, the J end lost 1 base, and 8 bases lay between the germline ends. Germline V gene sequence: CDR1 SGHDT, CDR2 YYEEEE. CDR3 nucleotides: TGTGCCAGCAGCCCTGACAATAACTATGGCTACACCTTC. Its translation is CASSPDNNYGYTF.

V is TRBV10-3 and J is TRBJ2-3, with a tentative D call TRBD2 (6 bases). CDR1 ENHRY and CDR2 SYGVKD come from the germline V gene. The CDR3 totals 16 residues. The ends were cut back, 3 bases at V and 8 bases at J, with 21 bases in the middle. DNA for the CDR3: TGTGCCATCAGTGAAGGTTTGGCGGGGATGCAAGGTACGCAGTATTTT. Amino acids: CAISEGLAGMQGTQYF.

The rearrangement uses TRBV29-1 and TRBJ2-1, with TRBD2 matching 13 bases. The CDR3 has 18 amino acids. The germline gives CDR1 SQVTM, CDR2 ANQGSEA. V lost 2 bases to trimming and J lost 1 base; unmatched junction nucleotides: 8. CDR3 nucleotide sequence: TGCAGCGTTGAACCGCAAGAGACTAGCGGGGGGTCCTACAATGAGCAGTTCTTC. Translation: CSVEPQETSGGSYNEQFF.

The CDR3 region is CASSDSRVGNIQYF. CDR3 nucleotides: TGTGCCAGCAGTGATTCGAGGGTAGGGAACATTCAGTACTTC. The chain carries TRBV25-1 and TRBJ2-4; the D gene is possibly TRBD2 (5 bases). This CDR3 region has 14 residues. CDR1 is MGHDK and CDR2 is SYGVNS in the germline V gene. Trimming removed 3 bases from V and 7 bases from J, with 13 bases in between.